The 19 T cell receptor beta chains given below trace back to one sample, sequenced in a study of identical twins. TCRdb ran MiXCR on the 5' RACE reads and lists one entry per CDR3 protein. The data show 450,000 or so distinct CDR3 sequences, around 14% seen once. This sample also belongs to another study, concerning yellow fever vaccine responses in identical twins.

Sequencing was performed on CD4+ T cells sorted from blood. The receptors here all came from a young woman in good health.

This chain uses TRBV5-1 with TRBJ1-3; D is unresolved. V was trimmed by 1 base and J by 1 base, leaving 15 bases between them. The CDR3 has 17 amino acids. Germline lookup yields CDR1 SGHRS and CDR2 YFSETQ. The CDR3 protein is CASSLTAERVSGNTIYF. The CDR3 nucleotides are TGCGCCAGCAGCTTGACCGCAGAGCGCGTGTCTGGAAACACCATATATTTT.

The chain joins TRBV24-1 to TRBJ1-1; no clear D. V gave up 3 bases and J gave up 5 bases, with 9 bases separating them. Germline values: CDR1 KGHDR, CDR2 SFDVKD. There are 13 residues in the CDR3. As DNA, the CDR3 is TGTGCCACCAGTGATCCCGGACGGACTGAAGCTTTCTTT. Protein sequence: CATSDPGRTEAFF.

V and J are TRBV5-6 and TRBJ2-1; the match to TRBD2 covers 8 bases. Germline CDR1 SGHDT, CDR2 YYEEEE. The CDR3 length is 15 residues. Losses at the gene ends were 4 bases for V and 6 bases for J; bases not matched to a gene: 9. The CDR3 reads CASSTGTGGFNEQFF. CDR3 nucleotide sequence: TGTGCCAGCAGCACAGGGACGGGGGGGTTCAATGAGCAGTTCTTC.

This clonotype was detected a few times. J is TRBJ2-7 and V is TRBV19; 9 bases match TRBD2. Per the germline V gene, CDR1 is LNHDA and CDR2 is SQIVND (reference sequence). J lost 4 bases, V lost 3 bases, and 7 bases had no gene match. The CDR3 contains 15 residues. CDR3: CASSIKASGNYEQYF. In DNA, the CDR3 is TGTGCCAGTAGTATCAAGGCTAGCGGGAATTACGAGCAGTACTTC. Looking up the rest from reference TRBV19 and TRBJ2-7 gives the full variable domain: DGGITQSPKYLFRKEGQNVTLSCEQNLNHDAMYWYRQDPGQGLRLIYYSQIVNDFQKGDIAEGYSVSREKKESFPLTVTSAQKNPTAFYLCASSIKASGNYEQYFGPGTRLTVT.

V usage is TRBV28 and J usage is TRBJ2-1; TRBD2 matches 13 bases. The germline CDR1 and CDR2 sequences are MDHEN and SYDVKM. Trimming cost V 2 bases and J 7 bases; bases outside gene matches: 5. CDR3 length: 16 amino acids. The CDR3 spells CASSLEGLAGRNEQFF. The CDR3 DNA is TGTGCCAGCAGTTTAGAGGGACTAGCGGGAAGAAATGAGCAGTTCTTC. Combining the CDR3 with reference TRBV28 and TRBJ2-1 gives the whole variable domain DVKVTQSSRYLVKRTGEKVFLECVQDMDHENMFWYRQDPGLGLRLIYFSYDVKMKEKGDIPEGYSVSREKKERFSLILESASTNQTSMYLCASSLEGLAGRNEQFFGPGTRLTVL.

The chain combines TRBV30 with TRBJ1-4; no clear D gene. V lost 5 bases and J 7 bases, leaving 11 bases between the germline ends. The germline gives CDR1 GTSNPN, CDR2 SVGIG (reference sequence). The CDR3 totals 12 residues. The CDR3 sequence is CAWGVGSEKLFF. The CDR3 nucleotides are TGTGCCTGGGGGGTGGGTTCTGAAAAACTGTTTTTT.

This chain connects TRBV4-3 to TRBJ2-2; unclear D gene. Looked up from germline, CDR1 is LGHNA and CDR2 is YSLEER. The ends were cut back, 1 base at V and 9 bases at J, with 9 bases in the middle. CDR3 length equals 13 residues. Here the CDR3 reads CASSQALGRELFF. The CDR3 region has the DNA TGCGCCAGCAGCCAAGCTCTAGGGCGGGAGCTGTTTTTT.

This clonotype was recorded a few times. The CDR3 nucleotides are TGTGCCAGCACGGCAGGGGGGGGGGCCACAGATACGCAGTATTTT. Translation: CASTAGGGATDTQYF. The chain uses TRBV6-1 and TRBJ2-3; TRBD1 or TRBD2 may be the D gene (7 bases each). Germline V lookup: CDR1 MNHNS, CDR2 SASEGT. The CDR3 covers 15 residues. The V end was cut by 7 bases, the J end by 2 bases, with 16 bases between.

This clonotype was seen only a few times. V and J are TRBV25-1 and TRBJ2-6, with no clear D. The CDR3 has 15 residues. CDR1 MGHDK and CDR2 SYGVNS come from the germline V gene. V lost 5 bases and J 0 bases, leaving 8 bases between the germline ends. The CDR3 DNA follows: TGTGCCAGCAGTACTTGGGGCTCTGGGGCCAACGTCCTGACTTTC. Its protein product is CASSTWGSGANVLTF. Drawing the rest from reference TRBV25-1 and TRBJ2-6, the complete variable domain is EADIYQTPRYLVIGTGKKITLECSQTMGHDKMYWYQQDPGMELHLIHYSYGVNSTEKGDLSSESTVSRIRTEHFPLTLESARPSHTSQYLCASSTWGSGANVLTFGAGSRLTVL.

This clonotype turned up a few times. The V gene is TRBV7-9, the J gene TRBJ1-5; D remains ambiguous. CDR3 length equals 15 residues. Trimming shortened V by 0 bases and J by 4 bases, and 10 bases separated the two germline ends. Germline assignment: CDR1 SEHNR and CDR2 FQNEAQ (reference sequence). The CDR3 DNA reads TGTGCCAGCAGCTTAGCACAACCGACTAATCAGCCCCAGCATTTT. It is translated as CASSLAQPTNQPQHF.

V is TRBV6-2 or TRBV6-3 and J is TRBJ2-2, with 9 bases identical to TRBD1. The CDR3 consists of 23 residues. The junction had 28 bases not matched to a gene; V was cut back by 5 bases and J by 3 bases. In germline, CDR1 is MNHEY, CDR2 SVGEGT. CDR3 sequence reads: CASSHGQGWTAGDHRNYTGELFF. CDR3 coding DNA: TGTGCCAGCAGTCACGGACAGGGGTGGACTGCGGGCGACCACCGGAATTACACCGGGGAGCTGTTTTTT.

This clonotype has just a few counts. The chain joins TRBV11-1 to TRBJ2-7; D is undetermined. The CDR3 sequence is 13 residues long. Trimming removed 1 base at V and 9 bases at J, with 13 bases between. Germline V gene data show CDR1 as SGHAT and CDR2 as FQDESV (reference sequence). In nucleotides, the CDR3 is TGTGCCAGCAGCTTAGGGACGGATACGACGCAGTACTTC. Amino acids: CASSLGTDTTQYF.

The J gene is TRBJ2-2, the V gene TRBV10-3; no clear D gene. The CDR3 covers 13 residues. Trimming took 7 bases from V and 5 from J, leaving 11 bases between them. The V gene's germline CDR1 is ENHRY and CDR2 SYGVKD. As DNA, the CDR3 is TGTGCCATCACCCCGACCGCGACCGGGGAGCTGTTTTTT. Amino acid sequence: CAITPTATGELFF.

This sequence joins TRBV7-9 and TRBJ2-7; TRBD2 might be the D (5 bases). V was clipped by 5 bases and J by 0 bases, with 11 bases between them. This CDR3 comprises 14 residues. Germline CDR1 is SEHNR and CDR2 is FQNEAQ (reference sequence). The CDR3 spells CASSGGESSYEQYF. The CDR3 bases are TGTGCCAGCAGCGGAGGAGAGAGCTCCTACGAGCAGTACTTC.

The rearrangement links TRBV29-1 to TRBJ2-7; 13 bases align to TRBD2. The CDR3 covers 13 residues. CDR1 and CDR2 from the germline V gene are SQVTM and ANQGSEA. V trimming: 7 bases; J trimming: 5 bases; junction bases outside the gene matches: 5. The CDR3: CSARTSGRDEQYF. CDR3 in DNA: TGCAGCGCCAGGACTAGCGGGAGAGACGAGCAGTACTTC.

The chain employs TRBV6-1 and TRBJ2-1; 8 bases agree with TRBD2. The CDR3 covers 15 residues. The germline V gene has CDR1 MNHNS and CDR2 SASEGT. V lost 5 bases and J lost 5; bases outside the gene matches: 8. CDR3 amino acids: CASSPGTRGHNEQFF. As DNA, the CDR3 is TGTGCCAGCAGTCCCGGGACTAGAGGACACAATGAGCAGTTCTTC.

This clonotype has only a few counts. The chain employs TRBV5-1 and TRBJ2-1; D might be TRBD1 (6 bases). Deletions cut 4 bases from V and 8 bases from J, with 22 bases between. CDR1 and CDR2 (germline): SGHRS, YFSETQ. The CDR3 is made up of 16 amino acids. CDR3: CASSQSEDSRSDEQFF. The CDR3 bases are TGCGCCAGCAGCCAATCCGAGGACAGCCGATCCGATGAGCAGTTCTTC.

The sample holds a few counts of this clonotype. The chain uses TRBV28 and TRBJ1-6; D is unclear. Per germline, CDR1 MDHEN and CDR2 SYDVKM. The CDR3 is 14 amino acids. Trimming left V 5 bases short and J 5 bases short, with 10 bases between. Here the CDR3 reads CASSPPGNNSPLHF. CDR3 nucleotide sequence: TGTGCCAGCAGTCCCCCGGGAAATAATTCACCCCTCCACTTT. The variable domain in full, completed from reference TRBV28 and TRBJ1-6, reads DVKVTQSSRYLVKRTGEKVFLECVQDMDHENMFWYRQDPGLGLRLIYFSYDVKMKEKGDIPEGYSVSREKKERFSLILESASTNQTSMYLCASSPPGNNSPLHFGNGTRLTVT.

The rearrangement joins TRBV2 to TRBJ2-7; the D gene could be TRBD1 or TRBD2 (6 bases each). V was pared by 8 bases and J by 2 bases, with 13 bases between. The CDR3 contains 13 residues. In germline, CDR1 is SNHLY, CDR2 FYNNEI. The CDR3 loop is CASRGGTPYEQYF. CDR3 DNA: TGTGCCAGCCGAGGGGGGACTCCCTACGAGCAGTACTTC.